These 12 T cell receptor beta chains were all obtained from the same sample, sequenced in a study of identical twins. TCRdb re-called the 5' RACE reads through MiXCR, storing one row per CDR3 protein. The table lists fewer than 800,000 distinct CDR3 sequences, roughly 7.1% of them singletons, with about 1.6% in the top ten. The same specimen was also included in a second study, on yellow fever vaccine responses in identical twins.

The sequenced sample was PBMCs. These receptors all stem from a woman under 30 in good health.

This clonotype has only a few counts. V is TRBV20-1 and J is TRBJ2-5; D perhaps matches TRBD1 (5 bases). Trimming shortened V by 4 bases and J by 3 bases, and 12 bases separated the two germline ends. Germline assignment: CDR1 DFQATT and CDR2 SNEGSKA (reference sequence). The CDR3 consists of 13 residues. CDR3 nucleotides: TGCAGTGCTAAAGTTGGGGCAGAAGAGACCCAGTACTTC. This encodes CSAKVGAEETQYF.

V and J are TRBV12-3 or TRBV12-4 and TRBJ1-6; tentatively, D is TRBD1 (5 bases). The CDR3 sequence is 15 residues long. V was clipped by 7 bases and J by 7 bases, with 17 bases between them. The CDR3 sequence: CASTLGGAGNSPLHF. CDR3 nucleotide sequence: TGTGCCAGCACCCTAGGAGGGGCGGGGAATTCACCCCTCCACTTT.

This clonotype has only a few counts. The gene calls are TRBV6-1 and TRBJ1-1; D might be TRBD1 (5 bases). Germline V lookup: CDR1 MNHNS, CDR2 SASEGT. The length of the CDR3 is 15 residues. Trimming left V 7 bases short and J 0 bases short, with 15 bases between. The chain's CDR3 is CASTSNGGLNTEAFF. In DNA form, the CDR3 reads TGTGCCAGCACCTCTAACGGGGGGTTGAACACTGAAGCTTTCTTT.

This clonotype was counted ten times or more. The chain is built from TRBV12-3 or TRBV12-4 and TRBJ2-1; TRBD2 is a possible D gene (5 bases). The ends were cut back, 3 bases at V and 9 bases at J, with 18 bases in the middle. This CDR3 spans 15 amino acids. CDR3 nucleotides: TGTGCCAGCAGTTTTGTACTAGACATGTCTGGTGAGCAGTTCTTC. Residues: CASSFVLDMSGEQFF.

About this clonotype itself: This may be a read error: a much more frequent sequence differs by one nucleotide. The rearrangement uses TRBV2 and TRBJ2-7; D ambiguous. Trimming pared 3 bases from V and 0 bases from J, leaving 6 bases between. The CDR3 covers 13 residues. Germline CDR1 SNHLY, CDR2 FYNNEI. The CDR3 region is CASSEVSSYEQYF. CDR3 DNA sequence: TGTGCCAGCAGTGAGGTCAGCTCCTACGAGCAGTACTTC.

In its sample, this clonotype was seen many times. CDR3 bases: TGTGCCAGCCCAGCACTAGCCGTCACAGATACGCAGTATTTT. Residues: CASPALAVTDTQYF. The chain recombines TRBV2 with TRBJ2-3, with D tentatively TRBD2 (6 bases). The V end lost 8 bases, the J end lost 2 bases, and 14 bases lay between the germline ends. CDR1 and CDR2 (germline): SNHLY, FYNNEI. The CDR3 length is 14 residues. The variable domain in full, with the rest retrieved from reference TRBV2 and TRBJ2-3, is EPEVTQTPSHQVTQMGQEVILRCVPISNHLYFYWYRQILGQKVEFLVSFYNNEISEKSEIFDDQFSVERPDGSNFTLKIRSTKLEDSAMYFCASPALAVTDTQYFGPGTRLTVL.

This clonotype was seen more than once but under ten times. This rearrangement joins TRBV29-1 to TRBJ1-4, with D possibly TRBD1 on 6 matching bases. Germline V gene data show CDR1 as SQVTM and CDR2 as ANQGSEA. V gave up 6 bases and J gave up 1 base, with 12 bases separating them. The CDR3 consists of 14 residues. The CDR3 protein is CSVIGTQTNEKLFF. The CDR3 nucleotides read TGCAGCGTGATAGGGACACAAACTAATGAAAAACTGTTTTTT.

This clonotype showed up just a few times. The chain has TRBV20-1 and TRBJ2-1; 11 bases agree with TRBD1. Germline-derived CDR1 and CDR2 are DFQATT and SNEGSKA (reference sequence). The V and J ends lost 5 bases and 4 bases, in that order; junction bases with no gene match: 7. The length of the CDR3 is 15 residues. CDR3 in amino acids: CSAGTDRGHYNEQFF. Written as DNA, the CDR3 is TGCAGTGCTGGGACGGACAGGGGGCATTACAATGAGCAGTTCTTC.

V is TRBV6-1 and J is TRBJ1-2; TRBD1 agrees at 7 bases. The CDR3 loop spans 16 amino acids. The V segment lost 2 bases and the J segment 4 bases; nucleotides outside the gene matches: 10. The germline V gene encodes CDR1 MNHNS and CDR2 SASEGT. The CDR3 DNA sequence: TGTGCCAGCAGTGAACCCCGGACAGGAATTCTCTATGGCTACACCTTC. As protein: CASSEPRTGILYGYTF.

The chain is built from TRBV20-1 and TRBJ2-7; D might be TRBD1 (5 bases). In germline, CDR1 is DFQATT, CDR2 SNEGSKA (reference sequence). CDR3 length equals 13 residues. Trimming took 3 bases from V and 2 from J, leaving 11 bases between them. The CDR3 DNA reads TGCAGTGCTAGGGCAGGGTCGGCCTACGAGCAGTACGTC. Protein: CSARAGSAYEQYV.

This chain connects TRBV25-1 to TRBJ2-5; D tentatively fits TRBD1 or TRBD2 (7 bases each). Germline CDR1 reads MGHDK; CDR2 reads SYGVNS. CDR3 length: 13 amino acids. With 7 bases removed from V and 4 bases from J, the gap between germline ends came to 13 bases. CDR3 sequence: CASTTGRAETQYF. The CDR3 bases are TGTGCCAGCACGACAGGGAGGGCAGAGACCCAGTACTTC.

The chain uses TRBV18 and TRBJ2-3, with 9 bases aligning to TRBD2. This CDR3 is 13 amino acids long. The junction had 2 bases not matched to a gene; V was cut back by 3 bases and J by 7 bases. Per the germline V gene, CDR1 is KGHSH and CDR2 is LQKENI. The CDR3 is CASSPTSGYTQYF. Here the CDR3 DNA reads TGTGCCAGCTCACCGACTAGCGGTTATACGCAGTATTTT. The full variable domain, its missing parts supplied by reference TRBV18 and TRBJ2-3, is NAGVMQNPRHLVRRRGQEARLRCSPMKGHSHVYWYRQLPEEGLKFMVYLQKENIIDESGMPKERFSAEFPKEGPSILRIQQVVRGDSAAYFCASSPTSGYTQYFGPGTRLTVL.